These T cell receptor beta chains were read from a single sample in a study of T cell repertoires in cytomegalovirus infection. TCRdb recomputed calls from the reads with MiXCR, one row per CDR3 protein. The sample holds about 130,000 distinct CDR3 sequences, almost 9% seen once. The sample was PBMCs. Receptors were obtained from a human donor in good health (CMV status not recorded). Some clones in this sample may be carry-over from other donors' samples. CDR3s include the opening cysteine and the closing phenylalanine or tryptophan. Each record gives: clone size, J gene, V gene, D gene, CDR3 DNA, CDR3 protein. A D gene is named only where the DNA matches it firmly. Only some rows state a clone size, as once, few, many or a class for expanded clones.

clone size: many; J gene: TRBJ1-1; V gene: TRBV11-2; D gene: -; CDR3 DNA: TGTGCCAGCAGCTTAGATCTGCCGAGGGTCGGCACTGAAGCTTTCTTT; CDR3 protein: CASSLDLPRVGTEAFF
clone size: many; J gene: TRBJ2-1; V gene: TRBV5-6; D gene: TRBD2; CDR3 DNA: TGTGCCAGCACCTGGGGGAGGGTTAACTACAATGAGCAGTTCTTC; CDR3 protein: CASTWGRVNYNEQFF
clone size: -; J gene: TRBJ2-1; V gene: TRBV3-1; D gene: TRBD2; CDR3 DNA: TGTGCCAGCAGCCAAGGCTCAGCGGGGGGACATGAGCAGTTCTTC; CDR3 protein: CASSQGSAGGHEQFF
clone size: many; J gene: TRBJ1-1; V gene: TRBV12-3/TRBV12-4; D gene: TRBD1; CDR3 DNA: TGTGCCAGCACCCCCGGGACAGGGGGCGAAGCTTTCTTT; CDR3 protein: CASTPGTGGEAFF
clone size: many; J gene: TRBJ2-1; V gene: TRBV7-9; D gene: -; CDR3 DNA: TGTGCCAGCAGCTTAAGAGTCTTGGAGCAGTTCTTC; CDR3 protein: CASSLRVLEQFF
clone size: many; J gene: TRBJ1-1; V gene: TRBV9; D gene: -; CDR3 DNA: TGTGCCAGCAGCCTTCGACCCGACAATGAGGCTTTCTTT; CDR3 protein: CASSLRPDNEAFF
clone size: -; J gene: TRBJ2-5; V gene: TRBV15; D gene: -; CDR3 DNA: TGTGCCACCAGCAGAGGGAGGGCCATGGAGACCCAGTACTTC; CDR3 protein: CATSRGRAMETQYF
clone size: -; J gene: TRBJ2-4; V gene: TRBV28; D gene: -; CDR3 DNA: TGTGCCAGCAGTTTAGGGGAGTTAAACATTCAGTACTTC; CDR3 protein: CASSLGELNIQYF
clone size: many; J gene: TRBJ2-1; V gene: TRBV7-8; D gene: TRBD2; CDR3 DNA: TGTGCCAGCAGCCCAGGACTAGCGGGGGAGAGCTCCTACAATGAGCAGTTCTTC; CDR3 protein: CASSPGLAGESSYNEQFF
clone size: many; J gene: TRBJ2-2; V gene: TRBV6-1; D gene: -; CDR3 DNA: TGTGCCAGCACACAACCGCCCGGGGAGCTGTTTTTT; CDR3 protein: CASTQPPGELFF
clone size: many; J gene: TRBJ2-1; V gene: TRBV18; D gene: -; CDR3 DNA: TGTGCCAGCTCACCATTGATCGTGTCCGATGAGCAGTTCTTC; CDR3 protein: CASSPLIVSDEQFF
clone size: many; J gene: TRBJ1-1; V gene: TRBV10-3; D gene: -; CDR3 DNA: TGTGCCATCAGTGACTCGGTAGCGGACACTGAAGCTTTCTTT; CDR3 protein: CAISDSVADTEAFF
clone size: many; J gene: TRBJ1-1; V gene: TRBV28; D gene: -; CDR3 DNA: TGTGCCAGCAGTAAAGGGGTGGGGGTTAAACCTGAAGCTTTCTTT; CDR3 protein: CASSKGVGVKPEAFF
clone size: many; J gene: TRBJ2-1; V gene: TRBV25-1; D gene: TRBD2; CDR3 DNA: TGTGCCAGCAGTCGACGACTAGCGGGGGGTAGTTGGAGCTCCTACAATGAGCAGTTCTTC; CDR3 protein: CASSRRLAGGSWSSYNEQFF
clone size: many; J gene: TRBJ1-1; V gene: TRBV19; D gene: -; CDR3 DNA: TGTGCCAGTAGTATTGTATCCTACCCTACTGAAGCTTTCTTT; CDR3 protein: CASSIVSYPTEAFF
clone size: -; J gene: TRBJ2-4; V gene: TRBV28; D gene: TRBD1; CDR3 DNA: TGTGCCAGCAGTCCACAGGGGGGAGTAGCCAAAAACATTCAGTACTTC; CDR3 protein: CASSPQGGVAKNIQYF
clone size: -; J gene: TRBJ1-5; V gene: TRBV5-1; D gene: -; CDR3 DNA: TGCGCCAGCAGTCAAATGGGCGGCAATCAGCCCCAGCATTTT; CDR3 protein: CASSQMGGNQPQHF
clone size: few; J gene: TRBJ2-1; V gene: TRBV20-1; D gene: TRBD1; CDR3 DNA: TGCAGTGCTAGGGGTAGGGACAGGGTTAACAATGAGCAGTTCTTC; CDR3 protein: CSARGRDRVNNEQFF
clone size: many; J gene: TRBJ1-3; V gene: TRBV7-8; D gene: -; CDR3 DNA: TGTGCCAGCAGCACCGGGGACACCTTCTCTGGAAACACCATATATTTT; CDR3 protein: CASSTGDTFSGNTIYF
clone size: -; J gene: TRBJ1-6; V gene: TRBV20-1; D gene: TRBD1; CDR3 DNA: TGCAGTGCTAGAGCCGGGACAGGGTACAATTCACCCCTCCACTTT; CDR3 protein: CSARAGTGYNSPLHF
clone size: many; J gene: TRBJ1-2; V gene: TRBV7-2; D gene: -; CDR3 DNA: TGTGCCAGCAGCTTAGAAGTGATTAACTATGGCTACACCTTC; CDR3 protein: CASSLEVINYGYTF
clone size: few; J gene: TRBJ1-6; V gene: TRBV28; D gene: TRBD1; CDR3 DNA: TGTGCCAGCAGTGCCTTGTCCGGGACAGAGAATTCACCCCTCCACTTT; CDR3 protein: CASSALSGTENSPLHF
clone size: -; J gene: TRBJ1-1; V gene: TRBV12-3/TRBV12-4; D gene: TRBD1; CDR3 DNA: TGTGCCAGCAAAGGACAGGGAAGCACTGAAGCTTTCTTT; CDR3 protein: CASKGQGSTEAFF
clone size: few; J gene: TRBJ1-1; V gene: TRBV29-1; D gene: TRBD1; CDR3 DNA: TGCAGCGTTGAAAGGGACAGCTTGAACACTGAAGCTTTCTTT; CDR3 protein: CSVERDSLNTEAFF
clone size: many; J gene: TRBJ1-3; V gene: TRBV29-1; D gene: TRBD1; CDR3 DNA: TGCAGCGGGACAGGGGGCACTGGAAACACCATATATTTT; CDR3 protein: CSGTGGTGNTIYF
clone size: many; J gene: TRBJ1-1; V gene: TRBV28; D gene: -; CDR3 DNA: TGTGCCAGCAGTCCGCCCGGGGGCAGGGGTACTGAAGCTTTCTTT; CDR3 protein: CASSPPGGRGTEAFF
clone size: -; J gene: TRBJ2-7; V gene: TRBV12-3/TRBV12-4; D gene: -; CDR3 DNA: TGTGCCAGCGGCCGGATCACAGGGCACTACGAGCAGTACTTC; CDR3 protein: CASGRITGHYEQYF
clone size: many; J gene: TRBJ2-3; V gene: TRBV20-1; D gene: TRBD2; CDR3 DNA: TGCAGTGCTAGGGGTCTAGCGGAGGTACCTCGGAATACGCAGTATTTT; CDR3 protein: CSARGLAEVPRNTQYF
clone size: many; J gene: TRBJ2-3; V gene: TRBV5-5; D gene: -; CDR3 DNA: TGTGCCAGCAGCCGGACCTGGGACAGCACAGATACGCAGTATTTT; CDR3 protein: CASSRTWDSTDTQYF
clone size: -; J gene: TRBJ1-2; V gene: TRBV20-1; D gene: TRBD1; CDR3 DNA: TGCAGTGCTACACGACAGGGCCGAGGCTACACCTTC; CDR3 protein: CSATRQGRGYTF
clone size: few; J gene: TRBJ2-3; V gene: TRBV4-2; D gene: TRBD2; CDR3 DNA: TGTGCCAGCAGCCACCCTAGTCTAAGCGGGGGGACCACAGATACGCAGTATTTT; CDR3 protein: CASSHPSLSGGTTDTQYF
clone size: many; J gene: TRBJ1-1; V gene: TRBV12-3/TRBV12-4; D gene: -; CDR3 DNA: TGTGCCAGCAGTGACACTGGGGCCACTGAAGCTTTCTTT; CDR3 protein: CASSDTGATEAFF
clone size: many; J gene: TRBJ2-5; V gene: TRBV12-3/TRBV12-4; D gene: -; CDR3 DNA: TGTGCCAGCAGCGCAGGGGCTTCCCAAGAGACCCAGTACTTC; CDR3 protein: CASSAGASQETQYF
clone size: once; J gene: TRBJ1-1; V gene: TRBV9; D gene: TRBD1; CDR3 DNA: TGTGCCAGCAGCGTAGGAGGACAGGGTAGATCAGCTTTCTTT; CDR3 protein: CASSVGGQGRSAFF
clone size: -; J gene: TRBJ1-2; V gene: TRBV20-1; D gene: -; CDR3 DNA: TGCAGTGCTAGCGATGCAGGGAGTCGAGTTGGCTACACCTTC; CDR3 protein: CSASDAGSRVGYTF
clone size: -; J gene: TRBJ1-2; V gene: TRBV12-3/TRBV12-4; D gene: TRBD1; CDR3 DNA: TGTGCCAGCAGATACTCCGGGACAGGGGGAAATGGCTACACCTTC; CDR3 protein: CASRYSGTGGNGYTF
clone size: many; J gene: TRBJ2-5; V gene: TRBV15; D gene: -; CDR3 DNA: TGTGCCACCAGCAGGGGTCTAGGGGTTCAAGAGACCCAGTACTTC; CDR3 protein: CATSRGLGVQETQYF
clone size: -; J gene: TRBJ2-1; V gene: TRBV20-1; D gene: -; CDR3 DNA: TGCAGTGCCAGGCCACTCGAAGAGCAGTTCTTC; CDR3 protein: CSARPLEEQFF
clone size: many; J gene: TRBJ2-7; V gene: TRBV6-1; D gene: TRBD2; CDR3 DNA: TGTGCCAGCAGTTCCCTCGACCGACTAGCGGCCTACGAGCAGTACTTC; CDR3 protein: CASSSLDRLAAYEQYF
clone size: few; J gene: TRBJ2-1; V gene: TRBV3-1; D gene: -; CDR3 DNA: TGTGCCAGCAGCCAAACCGCGGGGGAGCAGTTCTTC; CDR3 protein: CASSQTAGEQFF
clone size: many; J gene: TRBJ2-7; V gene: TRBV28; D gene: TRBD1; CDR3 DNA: TGTGCCAGCCAGACAGGGCCCTACGAGCAGTACTTC; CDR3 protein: CASQTGPYEQYF
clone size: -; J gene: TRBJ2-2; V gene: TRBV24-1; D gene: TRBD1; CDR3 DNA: TGTGCCACCAGTGATTCCGGGACAGGGGCGAACACCGGGGAGCTGTTTTTT; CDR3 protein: CATSDSGTGANTGELFF
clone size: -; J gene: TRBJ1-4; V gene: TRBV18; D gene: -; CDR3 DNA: TGTGCCAGCTCACCGCTCGCAGGGGCAACTAATGAAAAACTGTTTTTT; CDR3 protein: CASSPLAGATNEKLFF
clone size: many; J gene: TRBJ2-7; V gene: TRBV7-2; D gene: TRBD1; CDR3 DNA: TGTGCCAGCAGCTTACAGGACAGGGGGCGGCAGTACTTC; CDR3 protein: CASSLQDRGRQYF
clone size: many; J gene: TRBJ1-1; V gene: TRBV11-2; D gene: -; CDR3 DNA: TGTGCCAGCAGCCTACCTCAGGTGAACACTGAAGCTTTCTTT; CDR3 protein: CASSLPQVNTEAFF
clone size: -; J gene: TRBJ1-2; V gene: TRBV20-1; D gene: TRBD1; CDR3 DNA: TGCAGTGCCATCCGGGGACTAATGGGGGGACAGGAGAACTATGGCTACACCTTC; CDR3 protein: CSAIRGLMGGQENYGYTF
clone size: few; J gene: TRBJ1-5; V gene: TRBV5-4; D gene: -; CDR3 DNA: TGTGCCAGCAGCAGGGACGGAAAATTACCCAATCAGCCCCAGCATTTT; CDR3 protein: CASSRDGKLPNQPQHF
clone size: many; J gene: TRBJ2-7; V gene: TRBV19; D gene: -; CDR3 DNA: TGTGCCAGTAGTTTGGGGGCAACCTACGAGCAGTACTTC; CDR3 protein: CASSLGATYEQYF
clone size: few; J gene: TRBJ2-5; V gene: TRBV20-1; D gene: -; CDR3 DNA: TGCAGTGCCTTCGAATGGCAGGGCTGGTCAGAGACCCAGTACTTC; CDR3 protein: CSAFEWQGWSETQYF
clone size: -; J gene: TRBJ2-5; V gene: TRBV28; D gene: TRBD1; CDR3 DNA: TGTGCCAGCAGCCCCCGGGACAGGGAATGGAGGACCCAGTACTTC; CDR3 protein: CASSPRDREWRTQYF
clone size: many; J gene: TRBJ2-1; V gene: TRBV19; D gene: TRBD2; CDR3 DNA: TGTGCCAGTAGCCTACTAGCGGGGGGGCCGTACAATGAGCAGTTCTTC; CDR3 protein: CASSLLAGGPYNEQFF
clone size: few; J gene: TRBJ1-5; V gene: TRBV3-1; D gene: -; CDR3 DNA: TGTGCCAGCAGCCATAGTGGCCGGGGTCAGCCCCAGCATTTT; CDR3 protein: CASSHSGRGQPQHF